The rows below give T cell receptor beta chains drawn from one sample of a study of blood T cell repertoires in COVID-19. TCRdb keeps only in-frame clones here, not all; method: immunoSEQ multiplex PCR. The table lists some 83,000 clones, about 86% of them singletons. Material for sequencing was peripheral blood. The source of these receptors is a man at least 80 years old with acute or convalescent COVID-19. CDR3s leave out the opening cysteine and the closing phenylalanine or tryptophan. Fields, in order: CDR3 protein, J gene, clone size, V gene. Expanded clones are given a class, and other clones once, few, many or no size at all.

CDR3aa: ASSYSWTGNSPLH; j_gene: TRBJ1-6; abundance: -; v_gene: TRBV6-5
CDR3aa: ASSSTGNNQPQH; j_gene: TRBJ1-5; abundance: -; v_gene: TRBV19
CDR3aa: ASSPAGGGTTYEQY; j_gene: TRBJ2-7; abundance: -; v_gene: TRBV5-1
CDR3aa: ASSSGGQRNTEAF; j_gene: TRBJ1-1; abundance: -; v_gene: TRBV28
CDR3aa: TSSQLTGDRNQPQH; j_gene: TRBJ1-5; abundance: -; v_gene: TRBV1
CDR3aa: ASSSGQGGQETQY; j_gene: TRBJ2-5; abundance: -; v_gene: TRBV7-9
CDR3aa: SARTGVNIQY; j_gene: TRBJ2-4; abundance: -; v_gene: TRBV29-1
CDR3aa: ASSLGLAGGRGNTGELF; j_gene: TRBJ2-2; abundance: few; v_gene: TRBV27
CDR3aa: ASSPGLAAYNEQF; j_gene: TRBJ2-1; abundance: -; v_gene: TRBV7-7
CDR3aa: ASSLAPNRMAGYRETQY; j_gene: TRBJ2-5; abundance: -; v_gene: TRBV11-2
CDR3aa: ASSYRMNTEAF; j_gene: TRBJ1-1; abundance: -; v_gene: TRBV19
CDR3aa: ASTSGIPTEAF; j_gene: TRBJ1-1; abundance: -; v_gene: TRBV12-3/TRBV12-4
CDR3aa: ASSQAQGANTQY; j_gene: TRBJ2-3; abundance: -; v_gene: TRBV14